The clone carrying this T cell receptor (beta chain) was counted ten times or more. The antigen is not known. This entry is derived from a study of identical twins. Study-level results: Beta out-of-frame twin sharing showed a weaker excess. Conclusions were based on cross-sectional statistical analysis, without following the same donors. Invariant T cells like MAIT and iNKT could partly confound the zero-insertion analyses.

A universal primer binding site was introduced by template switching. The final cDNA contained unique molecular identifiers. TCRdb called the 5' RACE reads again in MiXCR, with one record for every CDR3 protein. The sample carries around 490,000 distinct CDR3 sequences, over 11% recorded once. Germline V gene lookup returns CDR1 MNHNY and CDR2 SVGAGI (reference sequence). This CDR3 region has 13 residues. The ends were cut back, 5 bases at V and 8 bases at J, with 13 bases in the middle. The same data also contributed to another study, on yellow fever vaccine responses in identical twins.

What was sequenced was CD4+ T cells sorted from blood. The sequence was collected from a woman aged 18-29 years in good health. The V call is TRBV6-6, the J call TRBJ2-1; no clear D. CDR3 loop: CASSNPNRDEQFF. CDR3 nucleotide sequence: TGTGCCAGCAGTAACCCCAACCGGGATGAGCAGTTCTTC.